This TCR beta chain was sequenced during a study of PD-1 blockade in classical Hodgkin lymphoma. Study-level results: Healthy donors were reported to have higher baseline TCR diversity than newly diagnosed patients. TCR diversity in CD4+, not CD8+, cells rose significantly by C4D1. Underlying causes for the observed repertoire differences were not defined, possibly disease activity or prior therapy. Prior to therapy, complete responders displayed diversity much like that of newly diagnosed patients.

Time point in this sample: cycle 4 day 1 (C4D1), after more than five weeks of nivolumab. Relapses following autologous stem cell transplantation were seen in all patients, with brentuximab vedotin exposure varying. CDR3 length: 12 residues. From germline, CDR1 is SGDLS and CDR2 YYNGEE. Some clones are missing from TCRdb's copy, which holds only in-frame ones; the method was immunoSEQ multiplex PCR. The profile shows 100,000 or so clones, more than 85% of them singletons. In regard to this clone: As yet, its antigen is unknown. Germline is not matched at one junction end, which may reflect a read error.

V gene TRBV9 combines with J gene TRBJ2-7, with 7 bases lining up with TRBD2. This clonotype was obtained from a human donor with classical Hodgkin lymphoma. The sample was peripheral blood mononuclear cells (PBMCs), taken before the fourth cycle of nivolumab. CDR3 coding DNA: TGTACCAGCAGCGTAGGGGAGGGCGAGCAGTACTTC. The encoded protein is CTSSVGEGEQYF.